These 12 T cell receptor beta chains were all obtained from the same sample, sequenced in a study of breast tumors, draining lymph nodes, adjacent tissues. TCRdb passed the multiplex PCR reads through MiXCR, listing each CDR3 protein once. The sample comprises roughly 130,000 distinct CDR3 sequences, 15% to 20% of which are singletons, and 3.5% to 4.5% rests with the top ten. Axillary draining lymph nodes of breast cancer patients supplied the node samples. The sequencing sample was made of axillary lymph node tissue. The receptors were sampled from a female donor with breast cancer. Some clones in this sample may be carry-over from other donors' samples.

This clonotype appeared many times. DNA for the CDR3: TGTGCCATCAGTGGTCCAGGGGCATATACGCAGTATTTT. Protein sequence: CAISGPGAYTQYF. V and J are TRBV10-3 and TRBJ2-3; maybe TRBD1 (6 bases). V was pared by 4 bases and J by 7 bases, with 12 bases between. The CDR3 has 13 residues. In germline, CDR1 is ENHRY, CDR2 SYGVKD.

This clonotype was observed many times. This chain joins TRBV11-1 and TRBJ1-6; D is uncertain. CDR3 length: 15 residues. V lost 1 base, J lost 9 bases, and 13 bases lay in between. CDR1 is SGHAT and CDR2 is FQDESV in the germline V gene (reference sequence). CDR3 residues: CASSLEGRTSSPLHF. Written as DNA, the CDR3 is TGTGCCAGCAGCTTAGAGGGCAGGACGAGTTCACCCCTCCACTTT.

Regarding this clonotype: Given a much more abundant clone one base away, this may be a read error. CDR3 nucleotide sequence: TGTGCCACCAGCACGCGGGAGTTCTACAATGAGCAGCTCTTC. This sequence encodes CATSTREFYNEQLF. The genes are TRBV15 and TRBJ2-1; 7 bases map to TRBD2. The CDR3 is made up of 14 amino acids. CDR1 is LNHNV and CDR2 is YYDKDF in the germline V gene (reference sequence).

The sample holds many counts of this clonotype. The chain combines TRBV19 with TRBJ1-2, with unresolved D. This CDR3 spans 13 amino acids. Germline V gives CDR1 LNHDA, CDR2 SQIVND (reference sequence). V was clipped by 5 bases and J by 4 bases, with 11 bases between them. This chain's CDR3 is CASSSRGFYGYTF. The CDR3 bases are TGTGCCAGTAGTTCCCGTGGGTTCTATGGCTACACCTTC.

Comments on this clonotype: A much larger clone lies a single base off, so this may be a read error. The chain links TRBV3-1 to TRBJ2-7; D is ambiguous. The germline CDR1 and CDR2 sequences are LGHDT and YNNKEL (reference sequence). This CDR3 has 12 residues. V was pared by 1 base and J by 6 bases, with 7 bases between. CDR3 in DNA: TGTGCCAGCAGCCAAGCGTCTGGCGAGCAGTACTTC. Its translation is CASSQASGEQYF.

This clonotype was picked up many times. V and J are TRBV6-1 and TRBJ1-2; 7 nucleotides agree with TRBD1. CDR3 length: 15 residues. J was trimmed by 5 bases and V by 6 bases; bases with no gene match: 12. Germline values: CDR1 MNHNS, CDR2 SASEGT. CDR3 residues: CASSAGTVLGYGYTF. CDR3 DNA sequence: TGTGCCAGCAGCGCCGGGACAGTCTTAGGGTATGGCTACACCTTC.

This clonotype has a single count. V is TRBV20-1 and J is TRBJ1-1, with D possibly being TRBD1 (6 bases). The CDR3 consists of 14 residues. V dropped 5 bases and J dropped 1 base, with 14 bases sitting between them. Germline V lookup: CDR1 DFQATT, CDR2 SNEGSKA (reference sequence). CDR3 DNA sequence: TGCAGTGCTTGCCGGGACACCAAGAACACTGAAGCTTTCTTT. Translating it yields CSACRDTKNTEAFF.

This clonotype was recorded many times. V usage is TRBV20-1 and J usage is TRBJ2-6; 12 bases align to TRBD2. Losses at the gene ends were 5 bases for V and 0 bases for J; bases not matched to a gene: 11. This CDR3 region has 19 residues. CDR1 is DFQATT and CDR2 is SNEGSKA in the germline V gene (reference sequence). The CDR3 loop is CSARKRGTSGFSGANVLTF. DNA of the CDR3: TGCAGTGCTCGTAAACGCGGGACTAGCGGGTTCTCTGGGGCCAACGTCCTGACTTTC.

Regarding this clonotype: A read error may explain this, as a much larger clone is one base away. V and J are TRBV6-4 and TRBJ2-1; no clear D. Deletions cut 6 bases from V and 12 bases from J, with 18 bases between. Germline values: CDR1 MRHNA, CDR2 SNTAGT. This CDR3 has 13 amino acids. CDR3 loop: CASRPNLGYGQFF. CDR3 DNA: TGTGCCAGCAGACCCAACCTAGGCTATGGGCAGTTCTTC.

The sample holds many counts of this clonotype. The chain employs TRBV6-2 or TRBV6-3 and TRBJ2-7; D not resolved. From germline, CDR1 is MNHEY and CDR2 SVGEGT. The CDR3 length is 16 residues. Trimming stripped 2 bases from V and 4 bases from J, with 18 bases between. The CDR3 spells CASSYPPRPGLYEQYF. CDR3 nucleotide sequence: TGTGCCAGCAGTTACCCTCCTCGGCCGGGCCTATACGAGCAGTACTTC.

This clonotype was picked up many times. This chain uses TRBV3-1 with TRBJ2-2; D unresolved. Germline-derived CDR1 and CDR2 are LGHDT and YNNKEL (reference sequence). This CDR3 has 13 residues. Trimming left V 2 bases short and J 5 bases short, with 6 bases between. The CDR3 DNA reads as TGTGCCAGCAGCCAATTCTCTACCGGGGAGCTGTTTTTT. This sequence encodes CASSQFSTGELFF.

V is TRBV3-1 and J is TRBJ2-1, with 7 bases lining up with TRBD2. The ends lost 4 bases at V and 3 bases at J; junction bases unmatched: 9. This CDR3 region has 16 residues. Germline loops: CDR1 LGHDT, CDR2 YNNKEL (reference sequence). The CDR3 region is CASSPRYRGGYNEQFF. CDR3 DNA sequence: TGTGCCAGCAGCCCTAGATACCGCGGGGGCTACAATGAGCAGTTCTTC.